The 8 T cell receptor beta chains below were found in one sample sequenced in a study of blood T cell repertoires in COVID-19. TCRdb's table, derived via immunoSEQ multiplex PCR, lists solely in-frame clones and lacks some. The table records roughly 180,000 clones, about 88% of them present only once. Sequenced input: peripheral blood. The source is a man aged 70 or older with active or convalescent COVID-19.

The chain combines TRBV21-1 with TRBJ1-1. TRBV21-1 is an annotated pseudogene. The CDR3 has 14 residues. CDR3 sequence reads: CASSKTGENTEAFF. The CDR3 coding sequence is TGTGCCAGCAGCAAAACCGGGGAGAACACTGAAGCTTTCTTT.

The chain couples TRBV3-1 (or the pseudogene TRBV3-2) to TRBJ2-1, with D perhaps TRBD1 (6 bases). Germline loops: CDR1 LGHDT, CDR2 YNNKEL (reference sequence). Trimming pared 0 bases from V and 0 bases from J, leaving 12 bases between. This CDR3 contains 17 residues. The CDR3 region is CASSQDSGRGSYNEQFF. CDR3 DNA sequence: TGTGCCAGCAGCCAAGATTCGGGCAGGGGCTCCTACAATGAGCAGTTCTTC.

This clone has a single count. J is TRBJ2-5 and V is TRBV11-2, with TRBD1 as a possible D gene (6 bases). This CDR3 comprises 14 residues. V dropped 1 base and J dropped 2 bases, with 8 bases sitting between them. Germline assignment: CDR1 SGHAT and CDR2 FQNNGV. CDR3 DNA: TGTGCCAGCAGCTTAGTGCAGGGGCAAGAGACCCAGTACTTC. This gives the protein CASSLVQGQETQYF.

The CDR3 DNA sequence: TGTGCCAGCAGCTGGGGACTAGCGGGCCAAGAGACCCAGTACTTC. The encoded protein is CASSWGLAGQETQYF. The rearrangement uses TRBV3-1 (or the pseudogene TRBV3-2) and TRBJ2-5; 12 bases agree with TRBD2. The CDR3 consists of 15 residues. The germline V gene has CDR1 LGHDT and CDR2 YNNKEL (reference sequence). With 5 bases clipped from V and 1 base from J, the junction kept 2 bases outside the gene matches.

The rearrangement links TRBV19 to TRBJ2-1; TRBD2 aligns across 9 bases. The ends lost 6 bases at V and 1 base at J; junction bases unmatched: 7. Germline V lookup: CDR1 LNHDA, CDR2 SQIVND (reference sequence). The CDR3 totals 16 residues. This CDR3 is CASRGSGSGSYNEQFF. The CDR3 DNA follows: TGTGCCAGTAGAGGTAGCGGGAGTGGGTCCTACAATGAGCAGTTCTTC.

This clone showed up just once. The V gene is TRBV7-9, the J gene TRBJ2-7; 10 nucleotides agree with TRBD2. Germline V gene lookup returns CDR1 SEHNR and CDR2 FQNEAQ (reference sequence). The CDR3 length is 16 residues. V shed 5 bases and J 5 bases; nucleotides not matched to a gene: 12. CDR3 loop: CASSHPGSGGGNEQYF. CDR3 sequence (DNA): TGTGCCAGCAGCCACCCAGGGAGCGGGGGGGGAAACGAGCAGTACTTC. The full variable domain, in which reference TRBV7-9 and TRBJ2-7 provide the parts outside the CDR3, is DTGVSQNPRHKITKRGQNVTFRCDPISEHNRLYWYRQTLGQGPEFLTYFQNEAQLEKSRLLSDRFSAERPKGSFSTLEIQRTEQGDSAMYLCASSHPGSGGGNEQYFGPGTRLTVT.

The V gene is TRBV4-3, the J gene TRBJ2-1, with 7 bases matching TRBD2. There are 17 residues in the CDR3. Germline V lookup: CDR1 LGHNA, CDR2 YSLEER. Trimming cost V 3 bases and J 5 bases; bases outside gene matches: 13. The chain's CDR3 is CASSQKPWRGFDNEQFF. In DNA form, the CDR3 reads TGCGCCAGCAGCCAGAAGCCCTGGCGGGGGTTTGACAATGAGCAGTTCTTC.

V usage is TRBV14 and J usage is TRBJ2-2, with a possible D match to TRBD2 (5 bases). The V and J ends lost 5 bases and 4 bases respectively, with 20 bases between them. Germline CDR1 SGHDN, CDR2 FVKESK. The CDR3 covers 17 residues. In nucleotides, the CDR3 is TGTGCCAGCAGCTTTATATTTGCTCCCGGGGTCACCGGGGAGCTGTTTTTT. Its protein is CASSFIFAPGVTGELFF. The variable domain in full, with the rest retrieved from reference TRBV14 and TRBJ2-2, is EAGVTQFPSHSVIEKGQTVTLRCDPISGHDNLYWYRRVMGKEIKFLLHFVKESKQDESGMPNNRFLAERTGGTYSTLKVQPAELEDSGVYFCASSFIFAPGVTGELFFGEGSRLTVL.